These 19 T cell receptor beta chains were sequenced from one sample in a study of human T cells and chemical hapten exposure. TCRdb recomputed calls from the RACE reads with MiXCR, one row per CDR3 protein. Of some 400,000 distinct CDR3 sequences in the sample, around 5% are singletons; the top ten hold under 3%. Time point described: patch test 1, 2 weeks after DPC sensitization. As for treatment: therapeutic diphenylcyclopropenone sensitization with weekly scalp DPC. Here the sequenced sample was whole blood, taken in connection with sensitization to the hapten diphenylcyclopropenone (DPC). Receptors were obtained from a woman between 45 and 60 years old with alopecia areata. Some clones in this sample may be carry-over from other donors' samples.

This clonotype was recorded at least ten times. The CDR3 region has the DNA TGTGCCAGCAGTTGGACAGGGGGGGCTCAGCCCCAGCATTTT. The encoded protein is CASSWTGGAQPQHF. This chain uses TRBV6-1 with TRBJ1-5, with 10 bases fitting TRBD1. The trim removed 5 bases at V and 6 bases at J, leaving 4 bases unmatched. The CDR3 sequence is 14 residues long. Germline V CDR1 and CDR2: MNHNS, SASEGT.

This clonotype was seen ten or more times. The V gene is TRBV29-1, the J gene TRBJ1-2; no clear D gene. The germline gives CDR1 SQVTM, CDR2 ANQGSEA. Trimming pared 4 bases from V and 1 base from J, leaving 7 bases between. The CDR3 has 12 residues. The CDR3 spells CSVAGDNYGYTF. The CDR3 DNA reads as TGCAGCGTTGCAGGTGATAACTATGGCTACACCTTC.

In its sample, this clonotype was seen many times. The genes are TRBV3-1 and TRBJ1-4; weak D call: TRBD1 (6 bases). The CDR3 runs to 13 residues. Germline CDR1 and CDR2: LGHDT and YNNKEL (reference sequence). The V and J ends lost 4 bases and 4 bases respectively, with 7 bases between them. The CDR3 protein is CASSLRGNEKLFF. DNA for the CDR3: TGTGCCAGCAGCCTCAGGGGTAATGAAAAACTGTTTTTT.

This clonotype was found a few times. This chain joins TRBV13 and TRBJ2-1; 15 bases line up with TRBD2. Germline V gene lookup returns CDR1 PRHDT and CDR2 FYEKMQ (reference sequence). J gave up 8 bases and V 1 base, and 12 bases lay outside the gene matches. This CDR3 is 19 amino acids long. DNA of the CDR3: TGTGCCAGCAGCTTAGATCCCACGGGGACTAGCGGGGGGAAAGATGAGCAGTTCTTC. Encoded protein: CASSLDPTGTSGGKDEQFF.

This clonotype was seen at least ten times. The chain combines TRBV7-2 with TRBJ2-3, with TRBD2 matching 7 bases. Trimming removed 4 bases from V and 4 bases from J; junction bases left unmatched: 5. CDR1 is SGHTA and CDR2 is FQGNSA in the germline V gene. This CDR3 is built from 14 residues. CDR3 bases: TGTGCCAGCAGCTCCCGTACTAGCGCAGATACGCAGTATTTT. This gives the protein CASSSRTSADTQYF.

The DNA for the CDR3 is TGTGCCAGCACCGTCGGAAGGGAGACAGATACGCAGTATTTT. Its protein product is CASTVGRETDTQYF. This rearrangement joins TRBV7-2 to TRBJ2-3, with D perhaps matching TRBD2 (5 bases). This CDR3 spans 14 amino acids. Germline V CDR1 and CDR2: SGHTA, FQGNSA. The V end lost 7 bases, the J end lost 3 bases, and 14 bases lay between the germline ends.

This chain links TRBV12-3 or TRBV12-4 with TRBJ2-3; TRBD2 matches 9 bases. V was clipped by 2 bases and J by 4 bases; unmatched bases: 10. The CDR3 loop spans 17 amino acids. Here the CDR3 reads CASSLKMVAGDADTQYF. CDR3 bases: TGTGCCAGCAGTTTAAAGATGGTAGCGGGGGACGCAGATACGCAGTATTTT.

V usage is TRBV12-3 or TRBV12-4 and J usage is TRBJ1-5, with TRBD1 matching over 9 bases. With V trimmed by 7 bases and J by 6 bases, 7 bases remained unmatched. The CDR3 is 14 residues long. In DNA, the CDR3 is TGTGCCAGCACCCCGGGACAGGGTATTCAGCCCCAGCATTTT. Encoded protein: CASTPGQGIQPQHF.

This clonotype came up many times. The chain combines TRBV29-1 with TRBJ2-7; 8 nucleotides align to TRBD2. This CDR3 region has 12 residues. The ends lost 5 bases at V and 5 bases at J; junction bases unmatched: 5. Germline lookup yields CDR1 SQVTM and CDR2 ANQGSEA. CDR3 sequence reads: CSVKRAGDEQYF. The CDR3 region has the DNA TGCAGCGTTAAGAGAGCGGGAGACGAGCAGTACTTC.

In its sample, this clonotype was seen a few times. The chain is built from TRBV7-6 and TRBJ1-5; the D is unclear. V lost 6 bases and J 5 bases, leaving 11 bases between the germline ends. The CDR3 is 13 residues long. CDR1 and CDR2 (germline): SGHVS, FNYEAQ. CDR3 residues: CASSPTLDQPQHF. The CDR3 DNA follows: TGTGCCAGCAGTCCAACGCTAGATCAGCCCCAGCATTTT.

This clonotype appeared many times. The CDR3 reads CASSQEWTSPDQPQHF. CDR3 coding DNA: TGCGCCAGCAGCCAAGAGTGGACATCTCCCGATCAGCCCCAGCATTTT. The J gene is TRBJ1-5, the V gene TRBV4-3; D possibly corresponds to TRBD1 (5 bases). Germline V CDR1 and CDR2: LGHNA, YSLEER. V was pared by 0 bases and J by 5 bases, with 14 bases between. This CDR3 region has 16 residues.

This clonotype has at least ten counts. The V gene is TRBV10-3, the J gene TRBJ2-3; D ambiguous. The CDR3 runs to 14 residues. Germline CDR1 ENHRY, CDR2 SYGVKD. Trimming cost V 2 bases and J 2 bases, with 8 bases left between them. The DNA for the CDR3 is TGTGCCATCAGTGAGGACCTAATCACAGATACGCAGTATTTT. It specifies CAISEDLITDTQYF.

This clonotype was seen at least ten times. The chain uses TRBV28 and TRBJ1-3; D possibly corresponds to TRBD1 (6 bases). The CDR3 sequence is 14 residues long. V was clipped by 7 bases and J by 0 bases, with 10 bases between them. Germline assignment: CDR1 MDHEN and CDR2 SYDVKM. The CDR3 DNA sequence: TGTGCCAGCAATGAGGGGGGCTCTGGAAACACCATATATTTT. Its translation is CASNEGGSGNTIYF.

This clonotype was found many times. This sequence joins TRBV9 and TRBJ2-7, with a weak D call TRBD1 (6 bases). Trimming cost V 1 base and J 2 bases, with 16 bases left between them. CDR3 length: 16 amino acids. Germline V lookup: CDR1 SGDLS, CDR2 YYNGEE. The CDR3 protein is CASSVSPRTATYEQYF. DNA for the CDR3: TGTGCCAGCAGCGTAAGTCCTAGGACAGCAACCTACGAGCAGTACTTC.

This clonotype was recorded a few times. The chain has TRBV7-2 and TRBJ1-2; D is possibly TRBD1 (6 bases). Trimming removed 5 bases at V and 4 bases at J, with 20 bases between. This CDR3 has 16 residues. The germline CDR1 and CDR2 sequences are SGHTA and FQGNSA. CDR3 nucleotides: TGTGCCAGCAGCCCTACAGGGTCGGCTACACGCTATGGCTACACCTTC. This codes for CASSPTGSATRYGYTF.

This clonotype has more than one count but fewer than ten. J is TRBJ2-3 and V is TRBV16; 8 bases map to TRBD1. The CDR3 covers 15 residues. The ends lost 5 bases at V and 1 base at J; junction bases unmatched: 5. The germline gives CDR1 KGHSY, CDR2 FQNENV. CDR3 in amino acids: CASSYGQGGTDTQYF. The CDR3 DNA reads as TGTGCCAGCAGCTACGGACAGGGAGGCACAGATACGCAGTATTTT.

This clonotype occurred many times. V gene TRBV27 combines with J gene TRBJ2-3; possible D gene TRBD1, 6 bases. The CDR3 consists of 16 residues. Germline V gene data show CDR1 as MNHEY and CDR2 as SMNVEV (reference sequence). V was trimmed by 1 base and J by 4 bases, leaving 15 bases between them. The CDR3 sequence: CASSLWGPGLSDTQYF. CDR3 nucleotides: TGTGCCAGCAGTTTATGGGGGCCGGGGTTGTCAGATACGCAGTATTTT.

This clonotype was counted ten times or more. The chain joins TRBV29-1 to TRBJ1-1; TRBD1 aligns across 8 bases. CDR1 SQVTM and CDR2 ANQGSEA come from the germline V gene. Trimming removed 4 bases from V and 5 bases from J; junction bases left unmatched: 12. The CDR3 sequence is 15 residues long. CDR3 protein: CSVVGMVQGGTEAFF. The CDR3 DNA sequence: TGCAGCGTTGTCGGGATGGTACAGGGGGGGACTGAAGCTTTCTTT. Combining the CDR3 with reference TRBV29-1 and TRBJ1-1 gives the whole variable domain SAVISQKPSRDICQRGTSLTIQCQVDSQVTMMFWYRQQPGQSLTLIATANQGSEATYESGFVIDKFPISRPNLTFSTLTVSNMSPEDSSIYLCSVVGMVQGGTEAFFGQGTRLTVV.

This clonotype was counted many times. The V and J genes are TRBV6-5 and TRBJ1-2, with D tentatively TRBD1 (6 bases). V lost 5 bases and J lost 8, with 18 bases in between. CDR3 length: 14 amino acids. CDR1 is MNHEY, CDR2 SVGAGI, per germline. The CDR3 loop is CASSETGRRGGYTF. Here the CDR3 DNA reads TGTGCCAGCAGTGAGACAGGACGGAGGGGAGGCTACACCTTC.